This passage covers 22 T cell receptor beta chains from one sample sequenced in a study of T cells in localized non-small cell lung cancer. Repertoires were generated with immunoSEQ multiplex PCR, while TCRdb's copy carries only in-frame clones and drops some. Among about 52,000 clones listed, 60% to 85% were seen once. The sample consisted of PBMCs, taken before any cancer treatment. Receptors were obtained from a woman aged 40-70 years with stage II lung adenocarcinoma.

This clone was recorded a few times. At the DNA level, this CDR3 is encoded by other sequences in the same sample as well. This sequence joins TRBV10-3 and TRBJ1-1, with 8 bases fitting TRBD1. The trim removed 3 bases at V and 4 bases at J, leaving 1 base unmatched. Germline V gene lookup returns CDR1 ENHRY and CDR2 SYGVKD. The CDR3 loop spans 13 amino acids. The CDR3 loop is CAISDRGLTEAFF. CDR3 in DNA: TGTGCCATCAGTGACAGGGGGCTCACTGAAGCTTTCTTT.

The chain uses TRBV11-2 and TRBJ1-2; 9 bases are a match to TRBD1. The CDR3 covers 15 residues. With V trimmed by 6 bases and J by 3 bases, 8 bases remained unmatched. Germline CDR1 is SGHAT and CDR2 is FQNNGV. The CDR3, as DNA: TGTGCCAGCAGTTGGTCGACAGGGGGGGACTATGGCTACACCTTC. It translates to CASSWSTGGDYGYTF.

This chain joins TRBV19 and TRBJ1-1; a possible D gene is TRBD1 (5 bases). The CDR3 runs to 14 residues. Germline-derived CDR1 and CDR2 are LNHDA and SQIVND (reference sequence). The V gene lost 11 bases and the J gene lost 1 base, with 17 bases spanning the gap. The CDR3: CASQTGTANTEAFF. CDR3 DNA: TGTGCCTCCCAAACCGGGACCGCGAACACTGAAGCTTTCTTT.

This clone qualifies as medium-sized. The genes are TRBV29-1 and TRBJ2-7; weak D call: TRBD1 (6 bases). This CDR3 contains 13 residues. Trimming stripped 2 bases from V and 2 bases from J, with 10 bases between. The V gene's germline CDR1 is SQVTM and CDR2 ANQGSEA. Here the CDR3 reads CSVESGQTYEQYF. The CDR3 DNA reads TGCAGCGTTGAATCCGGACAGACCTACGAGCAGTACTTC.

As to this clone: Other DNA sequences in this specimen translate into the identical CDR3. This chain links TRBV5-6 with TRBJ2-5; D tentatively reads TRBD1 or TRBD2 (6 bases each). The CDR3 covers 13 residues. Germline V gene lookup returns CDR1 SGHDT and CDR2 YYEEEE. V lost 4 bases and J 2 bases, leaving 9 bases between the germline ends. The CDR3 DNA reads TGTGCCAGCAGCCGGGGGCCACAAGAGACCCAGTACTTC. It encodes CASSRGPQETQYF. Using reference TRBV5-6 and TRBJ2-5 for the parts outside the CDR3, the full variable domain is DAGVTQSPTHLIKTRGQQVTLRCSPKSGHDTVSWYQQALGQGPQFIFQYYEEEERQRGNFPDRFSGHQFPNYSSELNVNALLLGDSALYLCASSRGPQETQYFGPGTRLLVL.

The chain couples TRBV12-5 to TRBJ1-5; 8 nucleotides agree with TRBD1. In germline, CDR1 is LGHNT, CDR2 FRNRAP. This CDR3 is 16 amino acids long. V lost 6 bases and J lost 2; bases outside the gene matches: 9. CDR3 sequence (DNA): TGTGCTAGTGGAAGTTCTCTGACAGGGGGCAATCAGCCCCAGCATTTT. Protein product: CASGSSLTGGNQPQHF.

This chain links TRBV6-1 with TRBJ1-5, with D tentatively TRBD1 (5 bases). The V end was cut by 3 bases, the J end by 7 bases, with 10 bases between. The CDR3 has 13 residues. The germline CDR1 and CDR2 sequences are MNHNS and SASEGT. The CDR3 sequence is CASSDRVGQPQHF. For the CDR3, the DNA is TGTGCCAGCAGTGACAGGGTTGGACAGCCCCAGCATTTT.

The chain couples TRBV11-2 to TRBJ1-6; maybe TRBD1 (6 bases). The CDR3 totals 14 residues. Trimming left V 5 bases short and J 6 bases short, with 11 bases between. CDR1 is SGHAT, CDR2 FQNNGV, per germline. DNA for the CDR3: TGTGCCAGCAGCACGGACAGTTTTAATTCACCCCTCCACTTT. This translates into CASSTDSFNSPLHF.

The chain combines TRBV7-8 with TRBJ2-1; 7 nucleotides match TRBD1. V dropped 5 bases and J dropped 4; count of bases not matched to a gene: 2. Germline V gives CDR1 SGHVS, CDR2 FQNEAQ. This CDR3 has 13 amino acids. CDR3 sequence (DNA): TGTGCCAGCAGCATACAGGGGTACAATGAGCAGTTCTTC. Amino acid sequence: CASSIQGYNEQFF.

This rearrangement joins TRBV30 to TRBJ1-4, with D uncertain. This CDR3 comprises 14 residues. Germline values: CDR1 GTSNPN, CDR2 SVGIG (reference sequence). V was shortened by 0 bases and J by 2 bases, with 7 bases between the two germline ends. The CDR3 region has the DNA TGTGCCTGGAGTGTTGTTGGGACTAATGAAAAACTGTTTTTT. Translation: CAWSVVGTNEKLFF.

This rearrangement joins TRBV9 to TRBJ2-1, with 12 positions matching TRBD2. Germline V lookup: CDR1 SGDLS, CDR2 YYNGEE. This CDR3 is 15 amino acids long. Trimming removed 4 bases from V and 9 bases from J; junction bases left unmatched: 8. The CDR3 bases are TGTGCCAGCAGCTTCCCTAGCGGGGGGGCCTCTGAGCAGTTCTTC. Its translation: CASSFPSGGASEQFF.

This chain links TRBV18 with TRBJ2-5; D ambiguous. CDR1 KGHSH and CDR2 LQKENI come from the germline V gene. The V end was cut by 6 bases, the J end by 2 bases, with 7 bases between. The CDR3 length is 12 residues. In DNA, the CDR3 is TGTGCCAGCTCGCCTGATCAAGAGACCCAGTACTTC. Protein sequence: CASSPDQETQYF.

This clone occurred once. The rearrangement joins TRBV6-5 to TRBJ2-1; 9 bases are shared with TRBD1. There are 15 residues in the CDR3. Losses at the gene ends were 5 bases for V and 2 bases for J; bases not matched to a gene: 4. Germline V gene sequence: CDR1 MNHEY, CDR2 SVGAGI. The CDR3 DNA is TGTGCCAGCAGTCAGAGACAGGGGGCCTACAATGAGCAGTTCTTC. Protein sequence: CASSQRQGAYNEQFF.

The chain combines TRBV19 with TRBJ2-5, with TRBD1 identical over 8 bases. This CDR3 region has 14 residues. Germline V CDR1 and CDR2: LNHDA, SQIVND (reference sequence). V was clipped by 6 bases and J by 5 bases; unmatched bases: 8. This CDR3 is CASSQGAGWETQYF. In DNA form, the CDR3 reads TGTGCCAGTAGCCAGGGGGCTGGTTGGGAGACCCAGTACTTC.

This clone was recorded once. The V and J genes are TRBV28 and TRBJ2-7; D call uncertain. V was trimmed by 5 bases and J by 3 bases, leaving 14 bases between them. The CDR3 is 14 residues long. Germline CDR1 and CDR2: MDHEN and SYDVKM. Here the CDR3 DNA reads TGTGCCAGCAGTATTACAGACGTACTCTACGAGCAGTACTTC. Translated, it gives CASSITDVLYEQYF.

This clone was recorded a few times. The chain couples TRBV7-6 to TRBJ2-7; a weak D match, TRBD2 (6 bases). The germline V gene has CDR1 SGHVS and CDR2 FNYEAQ. The V end was cut by 5 bases, the J end by 7 bases, with 15 bases between. The CDR3 sequence is 13 residues long. The CDR3 loop reads CASSRREMSEQYF. The DNA for the CDR3 is TGTGCCAGCAGCAGGCGGGAAATGAGTGAGCAGTACTTC.

The J gene is TRBJ1-5, the V gene TRBV2; D is uncertain. V dropped 7 bases and J dropped 10 bases, with 14 bases sitting between them. The CDR3 length is 12 residues. CDR1 and CDR2 (germline): SNHLY, FYNNEI. The CDR3 sequence: CASNKVSSPQHF. In nucleotides, the CDR3 is TGTGCCAGCAATAAGGTATCATCCCCCCAGCATTTT.

This clone was seen a few times. The chain carries TRBV5-1 and TRBJ2-7; D possibly corresponds to TRBD1 (5 bases). The CDR3 extends over 14 amino acids. Germline CDR1 SGHRS, CDR2 YFSETQ. V shed 6 bases and J shed 1 base, with 14 bases lying between them. The DNA of the CDR3 is TGCGCCAGCACCCCTACAGGAAATTCCTACGAGCAGTACTTC. Translating it yields CASTPTGNSYEQYF.

The rearrangement joins TRBV6-6 to TRBJ1-1; D ambiguous. V was trimmed by 11 bases and J by 8 bases, leaving 15 bases between them. CDR3 length: 11 residues. Germline V gene sequence: CDR1 MNHNY, CDR2 SVGAGI (reference sequence). The CDR3 coding sequence is TGTGCCTCCACTGGAGGGAGGGAAGCTTTCTTT. Residues: CASTGGREAFF.

V usage is TRBV7-3 and J usage is TRBJ1-2, with D unclear. V shed 4 bases and J shed 6 bases, with 12 bases lying between them. This CDR3 comprises 13 residues. Germline CDR1 and CDR2: SGHTA and FQGTGA. The CDR3 reads CASSSSQIHGYTF. The CDR3 region has the DNA TGTGCCAGCAGCTCCTCGCAAATACATGGCTACACCTTC.

This clone has only a few counts. The junction and the germline gene differ at one end; a read error may be behind it. This chain joins TRBV6-1 and TRBJ2-3, with 10 bases identical to TRBD1. CDR1 MNHNS and CDR2 SASEGT come from the germline V gene. The CDR3 runs 15 residues. CDR3 coding DNA: TGTGCCAGCAGGGAAGGACAGGGGGTCACAGATACGCAGTATTTT. Translation gives CASREGQGVTDTQYF.

V usage is TRBV10-1 and J usage is TRBJ2-5; D is possibly TRBD2 (5 bases). The CDR3 consists of 14 residues. Germline V lookup: CDR1 WNHNN, CDR2 SYGVQD (reference sequence). The V end was cut by 10 bases, the J end by 5 bases, with 20 bases between. In nucleotides, the CDR3 is TGCGCCACCCAAAAGGGATCCGGGGTCGAGACCCAGTACTTC. This codes for CATQKGSGVETQYF.